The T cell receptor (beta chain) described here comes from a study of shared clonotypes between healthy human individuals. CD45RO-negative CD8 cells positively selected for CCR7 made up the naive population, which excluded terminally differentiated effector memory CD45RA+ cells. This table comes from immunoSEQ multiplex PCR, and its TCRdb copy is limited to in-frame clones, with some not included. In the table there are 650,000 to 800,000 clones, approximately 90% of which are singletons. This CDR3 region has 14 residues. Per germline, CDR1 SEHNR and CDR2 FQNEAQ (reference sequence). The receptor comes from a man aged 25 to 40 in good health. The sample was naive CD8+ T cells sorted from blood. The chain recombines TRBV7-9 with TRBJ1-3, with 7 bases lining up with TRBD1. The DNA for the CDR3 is TGTGTGATCCAGCGGGACAGAACTGGAAACACCATATATTTT. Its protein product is CVIQRDRTGNTIYF. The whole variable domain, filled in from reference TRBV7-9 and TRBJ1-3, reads DTGVSQNPRHKITKRGQNVTFRCDPISEHNRLYWYRQTLGQGPEFLTYFQNEAQLEKSRLLSDRFSAERPKGSFSTLEIQRTEQGDSAMYLCVIQRDRTGNTIYFGEGSWLTVV.